The 2 T cell receptor beta chains listed next were all sequenced from one sample in a study of molecular identifiers for immune sequencing clone quantification. Using its own MiXCR run on the PCR reads, TCRdb lists one record per CDR3 protein. Of 100,000 or so distinct CDR3 sequences listed, around 33% are singletons. The sample consisted of naive CD8+ T cells from blood, with Jurkat cell RNA spiked in. Noted subset: FACS-sorted CD8+CD4-CCR7+CD45RA+ naive T cells. The receptors were sampled from a human donor in good health. Some libraries in this study had Jurkat cell RNA spiked in.

This clonotype was detected many times. V gene TRBV5-1 combines with J gene TRBJ2-7, with D maybe TRBD1 (6 bases). This CDR3 region has 15 residues. Germline CDR1 reads SGHRS; CDR2 reads YFSETQ. Trimming stripped 0 bases from V and 3 bases from J, with 13 bases between. The CDR3 is CASSLVTGSGYEQYF. CDR3 sequence (DNA): TGCGCCAGCAGCTTGGTCACAGGGTCAGGCTACGAGCAGTACTTC. Together with reference TRBV5-1 and TRBJ2-7, the CDR3 gives the full variable domain: KAGVTQTPRYLIKTRGQQVTLSCSPISGHRSVSWYQQTPGQGLQFLFEYFSETQRNKGNFPGRFSGRQFSNSRSEMNVSTLELGDSALYLCASSLVTGSGYEQYFGPGTRLTVT.

About this clonotype: One end of the junction is discordant with germline, which a read error may explain. V usage is TRBV12-5 and J usage is TRBJ2-5, with D perhaps TRBD1 (6 bases). Per germline, CDR1 LGHNT and CDR2 FRNRAP. This CDR3 spans 15 amino acids. Here the CDR3 DNA reads TGTGCTAGTGGTCTCCGGGACAACCACCAAGAGACCCACTACTTC. Protein: CASGLRDNHQETHYF.